This paragraph reports one T cell receptor beta chain. Its target is not known. The PCR had 60 Vbeta and 13 Jbeta primers. The table came from immunoSEQ multiplex PCR; TCRdb's copy has only in-frame clones and leaves some out. The sample records around 130,000 clones, roughly 70% being singletons. The source of the sample is a study of cytomegalovirus exposure and HLA in healthy donors. The CDR3 is 16 residues long. Germline CDR1 LNHDA, CDR2 SQIVND (reference sequence). Trimming cost V 1 base and J 0 bases, with 10 bases left between them. Study outcomes and limitations: Researchers catalogued 160 or so TCR beta chains as cytomegalovirus-associated. Later work found that TCR association rates differed between HLA loci; DRB1 had the most and HLA-C the fewest.

This chain links TRBV19 with TRBJ1-5; D is unresolved. The receptor comes from a woman between 35 and 50 years old in good health and CMV-seropositive. The specimen was PBMCs. The CDR3 region has the DNA TGTGCCAGTAGTATAGTCTTGGGCAATAGCAATCAGCCCCAGCATTTT. This codes for CASSIVLGNSNQPQHF. The whole variable domain, remainder taken from reference TRBV19 and TRBJ1-5, is DGGITQSPKYLFRKEGQNVTLSCEQNLNHDAMYWYRQDPGQGLRLIYYSQIVNDFQKGDIAEGYSVSREKKESFPLTVTSAQKNPTAFYLCASSIVLGNSNQPQHFGDGTRLSIL.